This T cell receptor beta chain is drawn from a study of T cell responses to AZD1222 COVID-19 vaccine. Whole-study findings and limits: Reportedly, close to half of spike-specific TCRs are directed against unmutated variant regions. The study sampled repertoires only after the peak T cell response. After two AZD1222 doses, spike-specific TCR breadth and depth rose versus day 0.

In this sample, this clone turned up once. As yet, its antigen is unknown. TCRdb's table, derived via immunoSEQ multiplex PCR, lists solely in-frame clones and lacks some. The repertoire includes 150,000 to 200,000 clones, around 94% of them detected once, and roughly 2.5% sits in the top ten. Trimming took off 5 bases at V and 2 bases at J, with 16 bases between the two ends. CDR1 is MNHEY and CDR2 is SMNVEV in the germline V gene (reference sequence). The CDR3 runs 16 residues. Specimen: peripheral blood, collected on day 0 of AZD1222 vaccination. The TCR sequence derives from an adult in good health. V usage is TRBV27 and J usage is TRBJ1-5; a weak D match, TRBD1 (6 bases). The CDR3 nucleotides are TGTGCCAGCAGTCCCCGCGGGGGGCTTGGCAATCAGCCCCAGCATTTT. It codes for CASSPRGGLGNQPQHF.